This TCR beta chain emerged from a study of blood T cells in healthy people across ages. It was with a sample-barcoded 5' primer and a J-beta primer mix that a second PCR of about 6 to 12 cycles was run. One entry per CDR3 protein, called by TCRdb with MiXCR from the 5' RACE reads. This table has 1.5 million to 2 million distinct CDR3 sequences, around 40% appearing once. As regards this clonotype: A read error may produce the germline difference seen at one junction end.

The CDR3 contains 14 residues. Source material: blood. The gene calls are TRBV12-3 or TRBV12-4 and TRBJ2-4; D gene ambiguous. The source of this sequence is a human donor in good health. The DNA of the CDR3 is TGTGCCAGCAGGCGAACTGGAACCAAAAACATTCGGTACTTC. It is translated as CASRRTGTKNIRYF.